The 3 T cell receptor beta chains below all came from one sample that was sequenced in a study of regulatory T cells in long-lasting Graves disease. In building TCR beta libraries, iRepertoire HTBI primers were used together with Arm-PCR of CDR3 regions. TCRdb used MiXCR to reprocess the multiplex PCR reads, holding one entry per CDR3 protein. The sample has approximately 210,000 distinct CDR3 sequences; roughly 18% are singletons. Time point reported: newly diagnosed GD, antithyroid drugs for less than 3 months. Making the TCR library involved RNA that had been extracted from PBMCs. The sample in question was peripheral blood mononuclear cells (PBMCs), obtained at new diagnosis, from a patient treated with antithyroid drugs. Receptors originate from a female donor with Graves disease.

This clonotype appeared many times. The genes are TRBV27 and TRBJ2-5; D not resolved. CDR3 length: 16 residues. The germline CDR1 and CDR2 sequences are MNHEY and SMNVEV (reference sequence). Trimming stripped 4 bases from V and 3 bases from J, with 18 bases between. CDR3 DNA sequence: TGTGCCAGCAGTTCCAACCCGGGCTATAGGGAAGAGACCCAGTACTTC. It specifies CASSSNPGYREETQYF.

The V and J genes are TRBV24-1 and TRBJ2-5; a possible D gene is TRBD2 (6 bases). V lost 4 bases to trimming and J lost 2 bases, with 13 bases between them. The CDR3 has 15 residues. Germline values: CDR1 KGHDR, CDR2 SFDVKD. The CDR3 spells CATSDQRAGQETQYF. CDR3 nucleotides: TGTGCCACCAGTGACCAACGGGCGGGGCAAGAGACCCAGTACTTC.

This clonotype appeared many times. The chain combines TRBV28 with TRBJ2-7; 8 nucleotides line up with TRBD2. The CDR3 is 13 residues long. V dropped 6 bases and J dropped 3; count of bases not matched to a gene: 4. Germline V gene data show CDR1 as MDHEN and CDR2 as SYDVKM. In DNA form, the CDR3 reads TGTGCCAGCAGATCCGGGACTAGCTACGAGCAGTACTTC. Translation: CASRSGTSYEQYF.